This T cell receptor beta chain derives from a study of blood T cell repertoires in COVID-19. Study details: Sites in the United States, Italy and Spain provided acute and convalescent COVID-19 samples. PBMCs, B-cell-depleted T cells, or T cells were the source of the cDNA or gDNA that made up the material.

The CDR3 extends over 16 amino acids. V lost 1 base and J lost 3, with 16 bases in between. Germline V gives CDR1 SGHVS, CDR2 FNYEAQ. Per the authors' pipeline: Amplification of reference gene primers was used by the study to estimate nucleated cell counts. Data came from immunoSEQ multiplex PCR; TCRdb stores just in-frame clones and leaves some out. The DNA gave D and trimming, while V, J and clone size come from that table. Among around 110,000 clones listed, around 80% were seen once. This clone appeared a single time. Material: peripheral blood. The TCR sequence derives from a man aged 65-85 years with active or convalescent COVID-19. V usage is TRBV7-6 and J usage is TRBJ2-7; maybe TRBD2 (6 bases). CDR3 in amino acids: CASSLGRRDLDYEQYF. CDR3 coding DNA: TGTGCCAGCAGCTTAGGGAGGCGGGACTTAGACTACGAGCAGTACTTC.